The 13 T cell receptor beta chains below were found in one sample sequenced in a study of Graves' ophthalmopathy and Graves' hyperthyroidism. CDR3 regions of TCR beta were amplified from RNA transcripts. RT-PCR was first run with HTBI primers, then multiplex PCR in a second round. MiXCR, applied by TCRdb to the multiplex PCR reads, yields one record per CDR3 protein. The sample yields over a million distinct CDR3 sequences, about two fifths seen once. The material sequenced was peripheral blood or thyroid tissue (not recorded which). The source is an adult man with Graves' hyperthyroidism.

This CDR3 reads CASSYFLADTGELFF. Written as DNA, the CDR3 is TGTGCCAGCAGTTATTTTCTAGCAGACACCGGGGAGCTGTTTTTT. The chain recombines TRBV6-5 with TRBJ2-2, with TRBD2 as a possible D gene (5 bases). V lost 3 bases and J 3 bases, leaving 11 bases between the germline ends. The length of the CDR3 is 15 residues. CDR1 and CDR2 from the germline V gene are MNHEY and SVGAGI.

V usage is TRBV2 and J usage is TRBJ2-2, with a weak D call TRBD1 (5 bases). V was cut by 2 bases and J by 5 bases, with 12 bases left in between. CDR3 length: 15 amino acids. Germline assignment: CDR1 SNHLY and CDR2 FYNNEI. CDR3 coding DNA: TGTGCCAGCAGTGAACAGAGACAGTATACCGGGGAGCTGTTTTTT. It translates to CASSEQRQYTGELFF.

This clonotype turned up a few times. CDR3 residues: CASSLRREMGKTQYF. CDR3 bases: TGTGCCAGCAGTTTACGGCGGGAGATGGGAAAGACCCAGTACTTC. V is TRBV27 and J is TRBJ2-5; TRBD2 matches at 7 bases. J lost 6 bases, V lost 2 bases, and 9 bases had no gene match. The CDR3 consists of 15 residues. CDR1 is MNHEY, CDR2 SMNVEV, per germline (reference sequence).

This chain uses TRBV12-3 or TRBV12-4 with TRBJ2-7; 12 bases line up with TRBD1. J lost 5 bases, V lost 3 bases, and 8 bases had no gene match. The CDR3 is 16 residues long. Here the CDR3 reads CASSLTGTGGRDEQYF. In nucleotides, the CDR3 is TGTGCCAGCAGTTTGACCGGGACAGGGGGCAGAGACGAGCAGTACTTC.

This clonotype was detected a few times. The genes are TRBV7-2 and TRBJ1-4; D remains ambiguous. Germline CDR1 SGHTA, CDR2 FQGNSA. This CDR3 has 16 residues. The V end was cut by 5 bases, the J end by 0 bases, with 13 bases between. CDR3 sequence: CASSPVSGSTNEKLFF. The CDR3, as DNA: TGTGCCAGCAGCCCGGTGTCGGGGTCAACTAATGAAAAACTGTTTTTT.

V usage is TRBV7-2 and J usage is TRBJ1-4, with D unclear. The CDR3 spans 14 residues. From germline, CDR1 is SGHTA and CDR2 FQGNSA. The V end lost 5 bases, the J end lost 8 bases, and 15 bases lay between the germline ends. The CDR3 region has the DNA TGTGCCAGCAGCCCGACGTTCGGATCCGAAAAACTGTTTTTT. Encoded protein: CASSPTFGSEKLFF.

This clonotype has ten or more counts. CDR3 sequence (DNA): TGCGCCAGCAGCCAAGATAGGCGGCACGAGCAGTACTTC. Protein: CASSQDRRHEQYF. The rearrangement joins TRBV4-3 to TRBJ2-7; D gene ambiguous. The germline V gene has CDR1 LGHNA and CDR2 YSLEER. This CDR3 is built from 13 residues. V lost 0 bases and J lost 5, with 8 bases in between.

This clonotype has a count of ten or more. V and J are TRBV14 and TRBJ2-5; TRBD1 matches 7 bases. V lost 3 bases and J lost 5; bases outside the gene matches: 9. Germline CDR1 is SGHDN and CDR2 is FVKESK. The CDR3 has 15 residues. CDR3 loop: CASSQVLGGLETQYF. The CDR3, as DNA: TGTGCCAGCAGCCAGGTGTTAGGGGGCTTGGAGACCCAGTACTTC.

This clonotype was detected a few times. The chain couples TRBV28 to TRBJ1-2, with a weak D call TRBD1 (6 bases). From germline, CDR1 is MDHEN and CDR2 SYDVKM. V was trimmed by 3 bases and J by 4 bases, leaving 15 bases between them. The CDR3 runs 15 residues. The CDR3 nucleotides are TGTGCCAGCAGTTTCCAGGGGCTAATAGGCTATGGCTACACCTTC. It yields the protein CASSFQGLIGYGYTF.

This clonotype was recorded only once. The chain joins TRBV20-1 to TRBJ1-1, with TRBD1 matching 8 bases. Per germline, CDR1 DFQATT and CDR2 SNEGSKA (reference sequence). The ends lost 3 bases at V and 4 bases at J; junction bases unmatched: 4. The CDR3 sequence is 13 residues long. CDR3 protein: CSASTGGFTEAFF. As DNA, the CDR3 is TGCAGTGCTAGCACAGGGGGGTTCACTGAAGCTTTCTTT.

This sequence joins TRBV25-1 and TRBJ1-4, with TRBD1 matching over 7 bases. This CDR3 is 12 amino acids long. Germline V lookup: CDR1 MGHDK, CDR2 SYGVNS. CDR3 in DNA: TGTGCTATGACAGGGTCGGATGAAAAACTGTTTTTT. Protein product: CAMTGSDEKLFF.

In DNA form, the CDR3 reads TGTGCCATCAGTGATACCGGTCAGCTAAACTATGGCTACACCTTC. It yields the protein CAISDTGQLNYGYTF. The V and J genes are TRBV10-3 and TRBJ1-2; D gene unclear. V lost 3 bases and J 2 bases, leaving 13 bases between the germline ends. Germline V gene sequence: CDR1 ENHRY, CDR2 SYGVKD. The length of the CDR3 is 15 residues.

The table lists this clonotype with a few counts. The V call is TRBV7-9, the J call TRBJ1-2; 7 bases match TRBD1. With V trimmed by 2 bases and J by 6 bases, 6 bases remained unmatched. The CDR3 runs 14 residues. CDR1 SEHNR and CDR2 FQNEAQ come from the germline V gene (reference sequence). The CDR3 bases are TGTGCCAGCAGCTTAAAGGGGGCAAGAGATGGCTACACCTTC. Translating gives CASSLKGARDGYTF. Supplemented by reference TRBV7-9 and TRBJ1-2, the full variable domain reads DTGVSQNPRHKITKRGQNVTFRCDPISEHNRLYWYRQTLGQGPEFLTYFQNEAQLEKSRLLSDRFSAERPKGSFSTLEIQRTEQGDSAMYLCASSLKGARDGYTFGSGTRLTVV.